These T cell receptor beta chains were read from a single sample in a study of low-dose radiotherapy and immunotherapy resistance in tumors. MiXCR was run by TCRdb on the reads, yielding one entry per CDR3 protein. The repertoire holds roughly 56,000 distinct CDR3 sequences, with around a quarter as singletons. The sample was PBMCs, taken after low-dose radiotherapy plus immunotherapy. These receptors were obtained from a male donor with prostate cancer. Each CDR3 is given with its conserved first and last residue. The D gene is left open where the match is weak. The size field is filled for only some rows; it gives once, few, many or a size class.

>TRBV2|TRBJ2-2|NA|TRBD2
TGTGCCACCAATAGCGGGAGCGGCGCGGAGCTGTTTTTT
CATNSGSGAELFF
>TRBV12-3/TRBV12-4|TRBJ2-2|NA|NA
TGTGCCACACACAGGGATCACACCGGGGAGCTGTTTTTT
CATHRDHTGELFF
>TRBV28|TRBJ2-2|NA|NA
TGTGCCAGCAGTTTAGCGGACAGGAACACCGGGGAGCTGTTTTTT
CASSLADRNTGELFF
>TRBV6-2/TRBV6-3|TRBJ2-3|many|NA
TGTGCCAGCAGCGAGCGTCCCTCGGACGGTACGCAGTATTTT
CASSERPSDGTQYF
>TRBV2|TRBJ1-5|many|NA
TGTGCCAGCAGCGCCAGGGACCGCGTTTTTCAGCCCCAGCATTTT
CASSARDRVFQPQHF
>TRBV13|TRBJ2-1|once|NA
TGTGCCAGCAGCTCGCCGATAGGGGTAATTATCGGTGAGCAGTTCTTC
CASSSPIGVIIGEQFF
>TRBV2|TRBJ2-1|NA|TRBD2
TGTGCCAGCAGGTTGACTAGCGGGACGATGGTTGAGCAGTTCTTC
CASRLTSGTMVEQFF
>TRBV6-2/TRBV6-3|TRBJ1-1|many|NA
TGTGCCAGCAGTTACGGGGTTAGGATGAACACTGAAGCTTTCTTT
CASSYGVRMNTEAFF
>TRBV12-3/TRBV12-4|TRBJ1-2|many|TRBD1
TGTGCCAGCAGTCCAAGCGCGGGACAGGTTTATGGCTACACCTTC
CASSPSAGQVYGYTF
>TRBV28|TRBJ2-7|NA|TRBD1
TGTGCCAGCAGTAGTCCGGGACAGGGTTTTTACGAGCAGTACTTC
CASSSPGQGFYEQYF
>TRBV7-9|TRBJ1-1|many|TRBD1
TGTGCCAGCAGCCAGGGTGCAGGGGGCCTGTTGAACACTGAAGCTTTCTTT
CASSQGAGGLLNTEAFF
>TRBV25-1|TRBJ1-1|many|TRBD1
TGTGCCAGCACCCGACAGGGCACGAACACTGAAGCTTTCTTT
CASTRQGTNTEAFF
>TRBV9|TRBJ1-1|few|NA
TGTGCCAGCAGCGTCCACCCGGGGGGCGCAACTGAAGCTTTCTTT
CASSVHPGGATEAFF
>TRBV5-1|TRBJ1-4|many|TRBD1
TGCGCCAGCAGCCCAGGACAGGGACCTAATGAAAAACTGTTTTTT
CASSPGQGPNEKLFF